This T cell receptor beta chain is drawn from a study of human T cells and chemical hapten exposure. Specified time point: patch test 3, about 24 weeks after DPC sensitization. Described treatment: therapeutic diphenylcyclopropenone sensitization with weekly scalp DPC. The CDR3 length is 15 residues. Germline values: CDR1 MNHNY, CDR2 SVGAGI (reference sequence). V was pared by 5 bases and J by 3 bases, with 17 bases between. From the RACE reads, TCRdb called clonotypes with MiXCR, one entry per CDR3 protein. The sample carries approximately 110,000 distinct CDR3 sequences, around 34% recorded once. This clonotype has a handful of counts.

The receptor was derived from a man aged 35 to 55 with alopecia areata. Some clones in this sample may be carry-over from other donors' samples. V gene TRBV6-6 combines with J gene TRBJ2-7; D uncertain. Material: whole blood, obtained in connection with sensitization to the hapten diphenylcyclopropenone (DPC). The CDR3: CASSLPGDRGYEQYF. In nucleotides, the CDR3 is TGTGCCAGCAGTCTTCCGGGCGACCGTGGCTACGAGCAGTACTTC.